One sample yielded the 7 T cell receptor beta chains listed below, sequenced in a study of shared clonotypes between healthy human individuals. The protocol was immunoSEQ multiplex PCR, while the TCRdb copy is restricted to in-frame clones and leaves out a portion. The data contain roughly 2.5 million clones, around 94% of them singletons. Sequenced sample: naive CD4+ T cells sorted from blood. Subset defined: CD45RA+ positively selected. All receptors come from a man aged 18 to 30 in good health.

Remarks on this clone: The sample carries other DNA sequences with the same CDR3. This rearrangement joins TRBV10-3 to TRBJ1-2; D may be TRBD1 (6 bases). Germline CDR1 reads ENHRY; CDR2 reads SYGVKD. The CDR3 runs 12 residues. V lost 2 bases and J lost 6, with 7 bases in between. The DNA of the CDR3 is TGTGCCATCAGTGAGGGGGGCGATGGCTACACCTTC. The encoded protein is CAISEGGDGYTF.

V is TRBV7-8 and J is TRBJ2-2; 7 bases line up with TRBD1. CDR3 length: 17 residues. V trimming: 4 bases; J trimming: 5 bases; junction bases outside the gene matches: 13. Germline CDR1 SGHVS, CDR2 FQNEAQ. CDR3 bases: TGTGCCAGCAGCTCTGGAAGAGGGGGCGTAGGTACCGGGGAGCTGTTTTTT. It codes for CASSSGRGGVGTGELFF. The variable domain in full, with the rest retrieved from reference TRBV7-8 and TRBJ2-2, is GAGVSQSPRYKVAKRGQDVALRCDPISGHVSLFWYQQALGQGPEFLTYFQNEAQLDKSGLPSDRFFAERPEGSVSTLKIQRTQQEDSAVYLCASSSGRGGVGTGELFFGEGSRLTVL.

The chain is built from TRBV28 and TRBJ1-5; D unresolved. The V end lost 2 bases, the J end lost 11 bases, and 13 bases lay between the germline ends. The CDR3 totals 13 residues. Germline loops: CDR1 MDHEN, CDR2 SYDVKM. The CDR3 region is CASSLTARIAQHF. CDR3 nucleotide sequence: TGTGCCAGCAGTTTAACGGCCCGGATTGCCCAGCATTTT.

This clone was seen a few times. This chain joins TRBV4-1 and TRBJ1-5; tentatively, D is TRBD1 (5 bases). The CDR3 runs 13 residues. Between the trimmed V and J ends, which lost 0 bases and 7 bases, there was a span of 7 bases. Per the germline V gene, CDR1 is MGHRA and CDR2 is YSYEKL. CDR3 in DNA: TGCGCCAGCAGCCAAGAGACAGTCCAGCCCCAGCATTTT. Translated: CASSQETVQPQHF.

This rearrangement joins TRBV10-3 to TRBJ2-7; 12 bases fit TRBD2. Per the germline V gene, CDR1 is ENHRY and CDR2 is SYGVKD. With 10 bases clipped from V and 0 bases from J, the junction kept 10 bases outside the gene matches. This CDR3 is 16 amino acids long. CDR3 amino acids: CATAGLAGLSSYEQYF. CDR3 DNA: TGTGCCACCGCTGGACTAGCGGGATTGAGCTCCTACGAGCAGTACTTC.

V and J are TRBV6-6 and TRBJ2-7; D gene unclear. Germline-derived CDR1 and CDR2 are MNHNY and SVGAGI (reference sequence). The V end was cut by 6 bases, the J end by 7 bases, with 4 bases between. The CDR3 has 9 residues. Here the CDR3 reads CASRDEQYF. CDR3 nucleotide sequence: TGTGCCAGCAGAGATGAGCAGTACTTC.

V and J are TRBV27 and TRBJ2-7; TRBD2 agrees at 11 bases. The ends lost 2 bases at V and 6 bases at J; junction bases unmatched: 3. Germline values: CDR1 MNHEY, CDR2 SMNVEV (reference sequence). The CDR3 spans 14 residues. CDR3 amino acids: CASSLIAGGSEQYF. Here the CDR3 DNA reads TGTGCCAGCAGTTTAATAGCGGGAGGGTCCGAGCAGTACTTC.